This T cell receptor (beta chain) was sequenced in a study of T cell responses to AZD1222 COVID-19 vaccine. Study results and caveats: Two AZD1222 doses significantly raised spike-specific TCR breadth and depth over controls. Repertoires were obtained solely post-peak T cell response. Females outnumbered males among donors, who were mostly white British; clonal diversity was possibly underestimated. Unmutated variant regions are reportedly the target of nearly half of TCRs that are spike-specific.

A word on this clone: Its matching antigen is unknown.

Germline CDR1 reads MNHEY; CDR2 reads SVGAGI. The germline V and J ends were trimmed by 6 bases and 8 bases, with 19 bases remaining between them. This CDR3 is built from 15 residues. Clones were sequenced by immunoSEQ multiplex PCR, and TCRdb holds only the in-frame ones, with some missing. The sample carries about 83,000 clones, approximately 90% recorded once. The rearrangement joins TRBV6-5 to TRBJ1-4, with D uncertain. The sequence was collected from an adult in good health. This sample comprised peripheral blood, obtained on day 0 of MenACWY control vaccination. The chain's CDR3 is CASSQTPYTNEKLFF. CDR3 nucleotides: TGTGCCAGCAGCCAAACCCCGTACACGAACGAAAAACTGTTTTTT.